The sequence of this T cell receptor beta chain was determined in a study of vaccination effects on CD4 cells after COVID-19. The CDR3 is 12 residues long. The V end lost 1 base, the J end lost 11 bases, and 9 bases lay between the germline ends. The germline gives CDR1 MDHEN, CDR2 SYDVKM. Antigen-specific CD4+ T cells were expanded (with viral peptide pools) by the ViraFEST assay ahead of sequencing. Investigators separated out CD4+ T cells once around nine days of culture had passed. Vaccine recipients lacked prior SARS-CoV-2 infection and had negative nucleocapsid antibodies. This clone has more than one count but fewer than ten. Antigen unknown. Method: immunoSEQ multiplex PCR; TCRdb's copy keeps in-frame clones and lacks some. This sample carries tens of thousands of clones, 73% of them seen once, and the ten largest clones take 27%.

This sample comprised CD4+ T cells from PBMCs cultured with HCoV-OC43 spike peptides, obtained before COVID-19 vaccination. The subset: HCoV-OC43 spike overlapping peptide pool stimulation. The gene calls are TRBV28 and TRBJ1-3, with no clear D. The TCR comes from a human donor who received a COVID-19 vaccine. CDR3 in amino acids: CASSLSPEAIYF. DNA of the CDR3: TGTGCCAGCAGTTTATCGCCGGAGGCCATATATTTT.